These 3 T cell receptor beta chains originate from one sample sequenced in a study of T cell changes during pregnancy in multiple sclerosis. Sequenced by immunoSEQ multiplex PCR; TCRdb stores in-frame clones only, minus some. Of around 57,000 clones detected, approximately 91% appear once; the ten largest clones hold about 1.5%. This material consisted of peripheral blood, taken in the second trimester of pregnancy. Receptor source: a female donor with multiple sclerosis, enrolled in a pregnancy study.

The chain combines TRBV19 with TRBJ2-7; D remains ambiguous. V lost 2 bases and J lost 2, with 10 bases in between. The germline CDR1 and CDR2 sequences are LNHDA and SQIVND (reference sequence). The CDR3 has 14 residues. CDR3 in amino acids: CASSISRPTYEQYF. DNA for the CDR3: TGTGCCAGTAGTATAAGCAGGCCTACCTACGAGCAGTACTTC.

The V gene is TRBV13, the J gene TRBJ1-3; D unclear. Germline CDR1 reads PRHDT; CDR2 reads FYEKMQ (reference sequence). This CDR3 contains 13 residues. V was clipped by 2 bases and J by 0 bases, with 2 bases between them. The CDR3 DNA follows: TGTGCCAGCAGCTTACTCTCTGGAAACACCATATATTTT. Translating gives CASSLLSGNTIYF.

This chain joins TRBV28 and TRBJ1-5, with 8 positions matching TRBD1. J lost 6 bases, V lost 8 bases, and 12 bases had no gene match. The CDR3 has 15 amino acids. The germline gives CDR1 MDHEN, CDR2 SYDVKM. The CDR3 is CASGFPDRVSQPQHF. The CDR3 region has the DNA TGTGCCAGCGGATTTCCGGACAGGGTGAGTCAGCCCCAGCATTTT.